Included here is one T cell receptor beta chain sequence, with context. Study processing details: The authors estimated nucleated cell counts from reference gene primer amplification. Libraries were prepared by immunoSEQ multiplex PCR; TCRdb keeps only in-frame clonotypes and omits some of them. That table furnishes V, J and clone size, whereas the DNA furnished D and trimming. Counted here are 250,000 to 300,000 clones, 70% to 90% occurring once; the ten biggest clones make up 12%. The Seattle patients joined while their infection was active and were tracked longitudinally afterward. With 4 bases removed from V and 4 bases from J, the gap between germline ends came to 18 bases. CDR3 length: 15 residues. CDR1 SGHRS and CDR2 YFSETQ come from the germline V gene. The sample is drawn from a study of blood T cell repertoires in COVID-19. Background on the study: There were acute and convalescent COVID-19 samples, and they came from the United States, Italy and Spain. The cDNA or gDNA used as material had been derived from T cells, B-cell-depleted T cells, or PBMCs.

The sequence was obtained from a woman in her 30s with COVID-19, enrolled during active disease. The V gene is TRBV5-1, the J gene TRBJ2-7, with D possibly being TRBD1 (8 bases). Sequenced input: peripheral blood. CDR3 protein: CASSRGTGGEYEQYF. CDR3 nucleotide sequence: TGCGCCAGCAGCCGTGGTACAGGGGGGGAGTACGAGCAGTACTTC.